This TCR beta chain was profiled in a study of OX40 agonist ivuxolimab in advanced cancers. Blood sampling took place at baseline, cycle 4 day 1, and cycle 7 day 1. V was cut by 4 bases and J by 6 bases, with 14 bases left in between. The CDR3 is made up of 13 amino acids. Germline V gene sequence: CDR1 SGHRS, CDR2 YFSETQ. The repertoire was sequenced with immunoSEQ multiplex PCR; TCRdb's copy has only in-frame clones and lacks some. The sample consists of 95,000 to 100,000 clones, 90% of them appearing once. This sequence was found in an adult with an advanced solid tumor such as melanoma, head and neck, liver or kidney cancer. Sequenced material: CD4+ or CD8+ T cells sorted from blood, taken in a trial of the OX40 agonist ivuxolimab. The V gene is TRBV5-1, the J gene TRBJ2-7; a possible D gene is TRBD1 (6 bases). This CDR3 is CASSGNRDSEQYF. The DNA for the CDR3 is TGCGCCAGCAGCGGCAACAGGGATTCCGAGCAGTACTTC.